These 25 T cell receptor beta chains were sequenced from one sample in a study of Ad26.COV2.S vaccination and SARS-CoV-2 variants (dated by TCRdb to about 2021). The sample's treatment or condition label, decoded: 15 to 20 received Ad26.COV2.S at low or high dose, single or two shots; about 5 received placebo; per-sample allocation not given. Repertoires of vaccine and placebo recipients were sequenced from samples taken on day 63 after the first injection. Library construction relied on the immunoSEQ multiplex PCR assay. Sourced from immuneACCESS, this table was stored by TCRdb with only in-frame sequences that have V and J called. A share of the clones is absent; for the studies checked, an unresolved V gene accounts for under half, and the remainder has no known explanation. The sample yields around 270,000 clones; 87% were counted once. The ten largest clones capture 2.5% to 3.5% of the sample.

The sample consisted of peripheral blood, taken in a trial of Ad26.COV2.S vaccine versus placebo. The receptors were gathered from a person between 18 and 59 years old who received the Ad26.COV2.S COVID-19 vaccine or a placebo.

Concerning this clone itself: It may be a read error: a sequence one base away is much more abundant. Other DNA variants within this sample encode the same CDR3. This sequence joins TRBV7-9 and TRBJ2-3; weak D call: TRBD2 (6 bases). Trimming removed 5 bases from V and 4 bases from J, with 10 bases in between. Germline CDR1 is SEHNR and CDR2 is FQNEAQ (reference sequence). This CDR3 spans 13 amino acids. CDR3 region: CASSPRGPDTQYF. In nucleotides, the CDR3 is TGTGCCAGCAGCCCGCGGGGTCCAGATACGCAGTATTTT.

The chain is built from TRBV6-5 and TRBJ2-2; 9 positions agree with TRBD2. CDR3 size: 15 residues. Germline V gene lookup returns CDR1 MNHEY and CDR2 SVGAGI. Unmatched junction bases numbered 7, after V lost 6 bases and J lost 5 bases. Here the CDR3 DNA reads TGTGCCAGCAGCCGCTCCGGACTAGCGACCGGGGAGCTGTTTTTT. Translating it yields CASSRSGLATGELFF.

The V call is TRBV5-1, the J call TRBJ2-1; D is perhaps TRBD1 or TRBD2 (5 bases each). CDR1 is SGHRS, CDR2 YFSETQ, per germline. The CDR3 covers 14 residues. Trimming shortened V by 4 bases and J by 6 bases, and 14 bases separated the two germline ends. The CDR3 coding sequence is TGCGCCAGCAGCGGGGGACGTACTATCAATGAGCAGTTCTTC. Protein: CASSGGRTINEQFF.

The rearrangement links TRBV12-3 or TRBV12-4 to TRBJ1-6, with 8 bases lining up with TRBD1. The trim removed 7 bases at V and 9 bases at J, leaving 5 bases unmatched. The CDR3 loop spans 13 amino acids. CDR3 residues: CASTKTGVSPLHF. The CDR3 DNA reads TGTGCCAGCACCAAGACAGGGGTTTCACCCCTCCACTTT.

The CDR3 spells CASSFQGMNTEAFF. The CDR3 DNA follows: TGTGCCAGCAGCTTCCAGGGAATGAACACTGAAGCTTTCTTT. The gene calls are TRBV5-4 and TRBJ1-1; tentative D call: TRBD1 (5 bases). The germline gives CDR1 SGHNT, CDR2 YYREEE (reference sequence). Trimming left V 2 bases short and J 0 bases short, with 8 bases between. The CDR3 extends over 14 amino acids.

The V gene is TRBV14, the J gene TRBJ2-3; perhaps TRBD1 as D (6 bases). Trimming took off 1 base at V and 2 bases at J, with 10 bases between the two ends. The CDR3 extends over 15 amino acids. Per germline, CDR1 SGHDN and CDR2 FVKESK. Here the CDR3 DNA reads TGTGCCAGCAGCCAAGGGATGGGGGCCACAGATACGCAGTATTTT. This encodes CASSQGMGATDTQYF.

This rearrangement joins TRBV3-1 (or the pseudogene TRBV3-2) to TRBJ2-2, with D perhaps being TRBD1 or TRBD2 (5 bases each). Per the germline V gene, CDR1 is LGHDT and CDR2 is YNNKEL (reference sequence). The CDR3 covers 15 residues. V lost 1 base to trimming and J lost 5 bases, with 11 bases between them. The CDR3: CASSQALGVTGELFF. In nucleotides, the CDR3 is TGTGCCAGCAGCCAAGCCTTGGGGGTTACCGGGGAGCTGTTTTTT.

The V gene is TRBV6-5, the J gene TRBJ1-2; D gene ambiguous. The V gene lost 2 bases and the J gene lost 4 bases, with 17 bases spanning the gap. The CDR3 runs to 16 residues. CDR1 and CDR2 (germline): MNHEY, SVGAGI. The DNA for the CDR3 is TGTGCCAGCAGTTACCGGGCCGCAGCCCCGGGCTATGGCTACACCTTC. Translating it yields CASSYRAAAPGYGYTF.

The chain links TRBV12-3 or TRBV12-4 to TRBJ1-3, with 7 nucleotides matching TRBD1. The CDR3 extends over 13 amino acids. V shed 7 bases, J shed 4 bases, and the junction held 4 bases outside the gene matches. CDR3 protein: CASTTGVGNTIYF. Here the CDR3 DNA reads TGTGCCAGCACTACAGGGGTCGGAAACACCATATATTTT.

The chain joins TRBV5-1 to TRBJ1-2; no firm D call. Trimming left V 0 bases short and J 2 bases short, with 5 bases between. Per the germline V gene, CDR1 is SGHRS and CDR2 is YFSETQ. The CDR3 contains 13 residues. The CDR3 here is CASSLGLNYGYTF. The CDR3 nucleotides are TGCGCCAGCAGCTTGGGACTAAACTATGGCTACACCTTC.

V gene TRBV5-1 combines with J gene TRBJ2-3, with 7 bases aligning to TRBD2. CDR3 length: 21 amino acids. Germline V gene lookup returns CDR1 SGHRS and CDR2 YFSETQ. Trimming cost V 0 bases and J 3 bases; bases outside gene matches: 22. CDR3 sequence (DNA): TGCGCCAGCAGCTTGGATACCCTGTCAGGCGGGAGAGAGGACTTAACAGATACGCAGTATTTT. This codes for CASSLDTLSGGREDLTDTQYF.

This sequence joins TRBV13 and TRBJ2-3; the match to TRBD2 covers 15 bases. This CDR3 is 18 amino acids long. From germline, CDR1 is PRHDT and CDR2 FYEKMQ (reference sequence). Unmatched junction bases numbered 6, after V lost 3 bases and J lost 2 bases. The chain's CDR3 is CASSFGTSGRPFTDTQYF. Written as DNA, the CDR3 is TGTGCCAGCAGCTTCGGGACTAGCGGGAGGCCTTTCACAGATACGCAGTATTTT. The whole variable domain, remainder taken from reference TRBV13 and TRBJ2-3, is AAGVIQSPRHLIKEKRETATLKCYPIPRHDTVYWYQQGPGQDPQFLISFYEKMQSDKGSIPDRFSAQQFSDYHSELNMSSLELGDSALYFCASSFGTSGRPFTDTQYFGPGTRLTVL.

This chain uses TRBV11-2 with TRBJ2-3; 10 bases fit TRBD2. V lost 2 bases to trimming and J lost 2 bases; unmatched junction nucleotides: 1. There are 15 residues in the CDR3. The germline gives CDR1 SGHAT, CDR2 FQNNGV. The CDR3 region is CASSLTSGITDTQYF. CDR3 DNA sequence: TGTGCCAGCAGCTTAACTAGCGGGATCACAGATACGCAGTATTTT.

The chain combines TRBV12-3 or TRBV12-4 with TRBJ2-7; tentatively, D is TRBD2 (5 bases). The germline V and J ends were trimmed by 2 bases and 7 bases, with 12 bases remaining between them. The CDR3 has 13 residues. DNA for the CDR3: TGTGCCAGCAGTTTATCCCCGGGGTGGGAGCAGTACTTC. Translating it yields CASSLSPGWEQYF.

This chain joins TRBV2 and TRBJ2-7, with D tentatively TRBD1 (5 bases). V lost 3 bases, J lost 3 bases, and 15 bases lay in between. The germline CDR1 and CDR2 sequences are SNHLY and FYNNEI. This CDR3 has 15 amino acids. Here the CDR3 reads CASSDPGRNIYEQYV. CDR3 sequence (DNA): TGTGCCAGCAGTGACCCAGGGCGTAACATCTACGAGCAGTACGTC.

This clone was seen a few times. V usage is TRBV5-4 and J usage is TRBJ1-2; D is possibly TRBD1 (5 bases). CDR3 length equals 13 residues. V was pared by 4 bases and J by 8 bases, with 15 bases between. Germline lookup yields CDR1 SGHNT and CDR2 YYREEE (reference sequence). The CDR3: CASSLLPGEGYTF. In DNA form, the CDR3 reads TGTGCCAGCAGCCTACTACCGGGGGAGGGCTACACCTTC.

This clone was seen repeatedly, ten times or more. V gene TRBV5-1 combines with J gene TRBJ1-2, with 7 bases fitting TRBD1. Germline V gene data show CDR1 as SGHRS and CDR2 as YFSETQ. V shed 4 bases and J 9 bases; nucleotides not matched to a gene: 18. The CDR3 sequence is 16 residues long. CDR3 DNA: TGCGCCAGCAGCCTAGCTGGGCAGGGGGACCCTCGACGCTACACCTTC. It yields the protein CASSLAGQGDPRRYTF.

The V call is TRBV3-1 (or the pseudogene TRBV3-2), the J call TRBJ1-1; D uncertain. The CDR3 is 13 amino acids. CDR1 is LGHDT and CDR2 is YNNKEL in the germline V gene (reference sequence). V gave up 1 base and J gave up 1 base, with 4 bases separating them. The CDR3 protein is CASSQGKNTEAFF. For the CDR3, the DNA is TGTGCCAGCAGCCAAGGCAAGAACACTGAAGCTTTCTTT.

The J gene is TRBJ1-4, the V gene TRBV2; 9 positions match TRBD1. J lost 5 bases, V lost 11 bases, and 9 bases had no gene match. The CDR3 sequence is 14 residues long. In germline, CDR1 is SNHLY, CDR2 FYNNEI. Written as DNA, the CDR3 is TGTGCCTGTCAAGCGGGGACAGGGAATGAAAAACTGTTTTTT. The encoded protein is CACQAGTGNEKLFF.

The CDR3 DNA follows: TGTGCCAGCAGCTTGGGAGGGACAGGGGTCGGTGGCTACACCTTC. Translating gives CASSLGGTGVGGYTF. This rearrangement joins TRBV5-6 to TRBJ1-2; TRBD1 aligns across 10 bases. The junction had 6 bases not matched to a gene; V was cut back by 0 bases and J by 7 bases. This CDR3 comprises 15 residues. Per the germline V gene, CDR1 is SGHDT and CDR2 is YYEEEE. Complete variable domain (other parts from reference TRBV5-6 and TRBJ1-2): DAGVTQSPTHLIKTRGQQVTLRCSPKSGHDTVSWYQQALGQGPQFIFQYYEEEERQRGNFPDRFSGHQFPNYSSELNVNALLLGDSALYLCASSLGGTGVGGYTFGSGTRLTVV.

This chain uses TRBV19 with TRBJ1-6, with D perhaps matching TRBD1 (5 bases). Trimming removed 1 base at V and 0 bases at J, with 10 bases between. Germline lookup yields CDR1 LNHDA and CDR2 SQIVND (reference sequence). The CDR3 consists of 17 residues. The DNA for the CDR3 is TGTGCCAGTAGTATAGGTCGACAGAGCTCCTATAATTCACCCCTCCACTTT. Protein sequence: CASSIGRQSSYNSPLHF.

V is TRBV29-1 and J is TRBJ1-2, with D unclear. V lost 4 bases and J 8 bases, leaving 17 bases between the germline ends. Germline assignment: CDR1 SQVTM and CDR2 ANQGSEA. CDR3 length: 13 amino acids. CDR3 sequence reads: CSVVGRLSVGYTF. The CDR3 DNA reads TGCAGCGTTGTCGGACGGCTTTCGGTGGGCTACACCTTC.

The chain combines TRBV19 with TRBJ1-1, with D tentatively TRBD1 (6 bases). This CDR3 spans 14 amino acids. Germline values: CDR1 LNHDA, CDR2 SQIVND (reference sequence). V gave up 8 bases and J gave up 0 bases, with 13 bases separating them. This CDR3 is CASRVGQMNTEAFF. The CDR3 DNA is TGTGCCAGTCGGGTAGGACAGATGAACACTGAAGCTTTCTTT.

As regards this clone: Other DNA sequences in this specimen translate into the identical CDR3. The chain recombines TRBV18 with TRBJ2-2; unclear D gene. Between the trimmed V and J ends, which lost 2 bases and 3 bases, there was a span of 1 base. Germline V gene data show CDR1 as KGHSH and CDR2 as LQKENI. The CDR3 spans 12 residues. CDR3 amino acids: CASSPYTGELFF. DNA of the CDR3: TGTGCCAGCTCACCATACACCGGGGAGCTGTTTTTT.

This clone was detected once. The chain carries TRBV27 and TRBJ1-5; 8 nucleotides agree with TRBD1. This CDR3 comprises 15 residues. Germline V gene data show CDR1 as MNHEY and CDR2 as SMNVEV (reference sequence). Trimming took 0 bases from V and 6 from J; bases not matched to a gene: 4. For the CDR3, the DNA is TGTGCCAGCAGTTTATCGGGACAGGTGTTTCAGCCCCAGCATTTT. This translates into CASSLSGQVFQPQHF.